The 3 T cell receptor beta chains given below trace back to one sample, sequenced in a study of cytomegalovirus exposure and HLA in healthy donors (dated by TCRdb to 2016 to 2017). The library came from the immunoSEQ multiplex PCR assay. For the multiplex PCR, a mixture combining 60 forward primers for TCR Vbeta segments and 13 reverse primers for TCR Jbeta segments was used. TCRdb stores this immuneACCESS table with in-frame sequences only. Part of the clones is absent; in the studies checked, under half of the shortfall reflects unresolved V genes, and no reason is known for the rest. This sample has about 100,000 clones in its table, and roughly 82% of those were observed once. The top ten constitute less than 1.5% of the sample. The sample was PBMCs. The receptor set was obtained from a woman aged 18-29 years in good health and CMV-seronegative.

In DNA, the CDR3 is TGTGCCAGCAGCCAAAGGACTAGCGGGAACAATGAGCAGTTCTTC. Translated, it gives CASSQRTSGNNEQFF. This chain connects TRBV7-6 to TRBJ2-1; 12 bases match TRBD2. CDR1 is SGHVS, CDR2 FNYEAQ, per germline. The CDR3 has 15 residues. The V gene end was trimmed by 5 bases and the J gene end by 5 bases; junction bases not matched to a gene: 4.

This chain links TRBV11-2 with TRBJ1-1, with D tentatively TRBD1 (6 bases). This CDR3 contains 15 residues. Between the trimmed V and J ends, which lost 4 bases and 1 base, there was a span of 13 bases. The V gene's germline CDR1 is SGHAT and CDR2 FQNNGV. CDR3 in amino acids: CASSSSDRQNTEAFF. In DNA, the CDR3 is TGTGCCAGCAGCTCCTCAGACAGGCAGAACACTGAAGCTTTCTTT.

This chain joins TRBV10-3 and TRBJ2-1; 13 positions agree with TRBD2. Looked up from germline, CDR1 is ENHRY and CDR2 is SYGVKD. The V and J ends lost 4 bases and 1 base, in that order; junction bases with no gene match: 1. The CDR3 runs 16 residues. As DNA, the CDR3 is TGTGCCATCAGTGGACTAGCGGGAGGTTCCTACAATGAGCAGTTCTTC. This sequence encodes CAISGLAGGSYNEQFF.